One and the same sample provided the 3 T cell receptor beta chains below, sequenced in a study of Graves' ophthalmopathy and Graves' hyperthyroidism. The authors amplified TCR beta CDR3 regions from RNA transcripts. First-round RT-PCR used HTBI primers; second-round multiplex PCR followed. TCRdb used MiXCR to reprocess the multiplex PCR reads, holding one entry per CDR3 protein. Among about 220,000 distinct CDR3 sequences, 20% to 25% were seen once, and the ten largest hold about 46%. Sequencing was performed on peripheral blood. All receptors come from a woman aged 50 to 60 with Graves' ophthalmopathy.

This clonotype was seen repeatedly, ten times or more. V gene TRBV20-1 combines with J gene TRBJ2-5; 10 bases fit TRBD2. Trimming removed 6 bases from V and 2 bases from J; junction bases left unmatched: 9. This CDR3 contains 15 residues. Germline-derived CDR1 and CDR2 are DFQATT and SNEGSKA (reference sequence). CDR3 in DNA: TGCAGTGCCGCGATAGCGGGAGGCCAACAAGAGACCCAGTACTTC. Translating it yields CSAAIAGGQQETQYF.

The sample holds many counts of this clonotype. The genes are TRBV19 and TRBJ1-5, with D possibly TRBD1 on 5 matching bases. This CDR3 contains 17 residues. V shed 7 bases and J shed 3 bases, with 22 bases lying between them. CDR1 is LNHDA and CDR2 is SQIVND in the germline V gene (reference sequence). The DNA for the CDR3 is TGTGCCAGTAAGACAGACGGGCTAGGGGTCGACAATCAGCCCCAGCATTTT. Protein: CASKTDGLGVDNQPQHF.

This clonotype has a count of ten or more. V usage is TRBV24-1 and J usage is TRBJ2-1, with D maybe TRBD2 (6 bases). This CDR3 spans 14 amino acids. Trimming stripped 9 bases from V and 9 bases from J, with 20 bases between. The germline V gene has CDR1 KGHDR and CDR2 SFDVKD. The CDR3 region is CATQSERLGGEQFF. The CDR3 region has the DNA TGTGCCACCCAAAGCGAGAGGTTGGGGGGTGAGCAGTTCTTC.